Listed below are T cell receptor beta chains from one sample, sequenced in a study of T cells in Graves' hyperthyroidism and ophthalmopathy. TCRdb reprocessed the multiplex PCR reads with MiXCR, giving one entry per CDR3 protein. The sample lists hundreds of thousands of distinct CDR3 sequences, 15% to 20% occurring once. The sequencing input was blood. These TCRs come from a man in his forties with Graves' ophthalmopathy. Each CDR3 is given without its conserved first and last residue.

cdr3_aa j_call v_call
ASSPRGRGTYEQY TRBJ2-7 TRBV4-1
ASSPRGNYGYT TRBJ1-2 TRBV7-3
SAIDRGLEKLF TRBJ1-4 TRBV20-1
AIRETGVKNSPLH TRBJ1-6 TRBV10-3
ATEGGLDGELF TRBJ2-2 TRBV12-3/TRBV12-4
ASSPDRQPLYGYT TRBJ1-2 TRBV18
ATAGNGETQY TRBJ2-5 TRBV24-1
ASSYADEQY TRBJ2-7 TRBV6-5
ASRMTGAKTNSPLH TRBJ1-6 TRBV19
ASSPPGSQGETQY TRBJ2-5 TRBV18
ASSLDVWVSFAGANVLT TRBJ2-6 TRBV11-2
ASSDRDGSEKLF TRBJ1-4 TRBV3-1
ARKGFQWNEQF TRBJ2-1 TRBV30
ASSYDHRRDQPQH TRBJ1-5 TRBV6-5
ASSLGKGEQF TRBJ2-1 TRBV12-3/TRBV12-4
ASSLEGGGRIYNEQF TRBJ2-1 TRBV11-2
ASSVAEKDTQY TRBJ2-3 TRBV6-4
ASSPSREFGNTIY TRBJ1-3 TRBV18
ASSLSTSGRSYEQY TRBJ2-7 TRBV7-2
ATSGSGSLYNEQF TRBJ2-1 TRBV24-1
ASYGSDFYEQY TRBJ2-7 TRBV28
SARAVGQGVSQPQH TRBJ1-5 TRBV20-1
ASSLEGGTGELF TRBJ2-2 TRBV7-6
ASSRASWSYEQY TRBJ2-7 TRBV18
ASSQDGLEQY TRBJ2-7 TRBV4-1
AWSGDRLHYGYT TRBJ1-2 TRBV30
ASSLSRYQPQH TRBJ1-5 TRBV28
ASSPLAGGNQPQH TRBJ1-5 TRBV18
ASSYSWGTDQPQH TRBJ1-5 TRBV6-6
ASSQTSGRGNEQY TRBJ2-7 TRBV11-2
ASSLALVDGEQY TRBJ2-7 TRBV7-8
ASSYLGYTDTQY TRBJ2-3 TRBV6-5
ASTKTGSYEQY TRBJ2-7 TRBV2
ASSQPSGGAETQY TRBJ2-5 TRBV4-2
ASSPRVMGRNEKLF TRBJ1-4 TRBV18
ASSLQTFPYEQY TRBJ2-7 TRBV13
SATPGASGAHEQF TRBJ2-1 TRBV20-1
ASSSSGTSGYNEQF TRBJ2-1 TRBV11-2
ASSLATAGSHEQF TRBJ2-1 TRBV5-1
ASSQDTTGNNEQF TRBJ2-1 TRBV3-1
ASSYSQATNEKLF TRBJ1-4 TRBV6-5
ASSQRGEETQY TRBJ2-5 TRBV3-1
AISKDRGRSGELF TRBJ2-2 TRBV10-3
ASSNDGGFYGYT TRBJ1-2 TRBV19
ASSSAGYGYT TRBJ1-2 TRBV28
ASSLSPGSTNEKLF TRBJ1-4 TRBV27
ASSQEGLAVNEQY TRBJ2-7 TRBV4-3
ASSLGLAGPIDTQY TRBJ2-3 TRBV13
ASSTAVLRTGELF TRBJ2-2 TRBV28
ASSSPRGGTDTQY TRBJ2-3 TRBV28
ASSLEDYEQY TRBJ2-7 TRBV7-2
AWRGGGGHNEQF TRBJ2-1 TRBV30
ASSFQGVNTEAF TRBJ1-1 TRBV12-3/TRBV12-4
SVDKRGRQSTDTQY TRBJ2-3 TRBV29-1